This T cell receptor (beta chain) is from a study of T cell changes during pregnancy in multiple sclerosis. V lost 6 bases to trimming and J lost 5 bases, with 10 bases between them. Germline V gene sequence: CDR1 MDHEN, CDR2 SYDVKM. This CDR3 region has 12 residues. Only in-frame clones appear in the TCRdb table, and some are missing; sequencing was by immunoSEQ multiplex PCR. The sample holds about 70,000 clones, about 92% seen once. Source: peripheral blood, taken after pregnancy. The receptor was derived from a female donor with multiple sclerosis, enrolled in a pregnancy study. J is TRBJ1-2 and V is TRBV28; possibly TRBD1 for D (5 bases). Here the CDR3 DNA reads TGTGCCAGCAGCCTCGGGGGTTATGGCTACACCTTC. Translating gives CASSLGGYGYTF.